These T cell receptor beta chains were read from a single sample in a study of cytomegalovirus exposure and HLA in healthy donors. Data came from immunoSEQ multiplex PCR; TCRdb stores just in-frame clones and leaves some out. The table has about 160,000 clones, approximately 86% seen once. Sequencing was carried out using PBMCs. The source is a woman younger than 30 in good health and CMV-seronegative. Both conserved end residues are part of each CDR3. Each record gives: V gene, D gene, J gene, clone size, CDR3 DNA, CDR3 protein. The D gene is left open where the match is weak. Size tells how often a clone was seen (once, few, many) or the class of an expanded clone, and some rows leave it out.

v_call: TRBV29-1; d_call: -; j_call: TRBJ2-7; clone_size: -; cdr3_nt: TGCAGCGTTGGGGCAGTCTACGAGCAGTACTTC; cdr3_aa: CSVGAVYEQYF
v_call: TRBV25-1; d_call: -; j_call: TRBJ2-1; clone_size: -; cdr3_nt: TGTGCCAGCAGTGATCCCTCTACCGTTATTAATGAGCAGTTCTTC; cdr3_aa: CASSDPSTVINEQFF
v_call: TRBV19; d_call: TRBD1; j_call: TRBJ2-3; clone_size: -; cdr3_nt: TGTGCCAGTAGTATGGGACAGGGGGTGGCAGATACGCAGTATTTT; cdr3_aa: CASSMGQGVADTQYF
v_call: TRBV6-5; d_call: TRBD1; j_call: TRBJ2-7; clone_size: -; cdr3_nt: TGTGCCAGCAGTTACGCCGGGACAGGGGGCGGTTACGAGCAGTACTTC; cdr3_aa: CASSYAGTGGGYEQYF
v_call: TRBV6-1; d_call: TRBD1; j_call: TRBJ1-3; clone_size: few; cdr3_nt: TGTGCCAGCAGGAGGGACAGGGGCTCTGGAAACACCATATATTTT; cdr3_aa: CASRRDRGSGNTIYF
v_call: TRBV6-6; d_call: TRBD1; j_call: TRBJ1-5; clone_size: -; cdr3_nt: TGTGCCAGCAGTTACGGGACAGGGGGCGGACAGCCCCAGCATTTT; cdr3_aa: CASSYGTGGGQPQHF
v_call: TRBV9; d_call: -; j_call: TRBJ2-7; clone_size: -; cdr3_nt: TGTGCCAGCAGCGTAGGGGGTAGCGGCTACGAGCAGTACTTC; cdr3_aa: CASSVGGSGYEQYF
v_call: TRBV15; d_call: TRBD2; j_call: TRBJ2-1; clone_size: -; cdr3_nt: TGTGCCACCAGCAGGGGGAAGACTAGCTCCCATGAGCAGTTCTTC; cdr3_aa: CATSRGKTSSHEQFF
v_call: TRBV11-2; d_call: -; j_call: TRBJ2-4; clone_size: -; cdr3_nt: TGTGCCAGCAGCCCTTTGGTGAGCAGGGTTGGGGTGGACATTCAGTACTTC; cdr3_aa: CASSPLVSRVGVDIQYF
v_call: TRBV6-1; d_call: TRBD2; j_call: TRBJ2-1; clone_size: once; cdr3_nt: TGTGCCAGCAGGGTAGCGGGAGTCTCCTACAATGAGCAGTTCTTC; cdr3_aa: CASRVAGVSYNEQFF
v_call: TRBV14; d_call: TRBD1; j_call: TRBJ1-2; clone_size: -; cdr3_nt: TGTGCCAGCAGCCAAGACCTCCGGGACAGGGCCCATGGCTACACCTTC; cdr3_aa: CASSQDLRDRAHGYTF
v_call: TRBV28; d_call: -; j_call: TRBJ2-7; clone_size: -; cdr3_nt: TGTGCCAGCAGTTTATCGGGGATCCACGAGCAGTACTTC; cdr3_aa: CASSLSGIHEQYF
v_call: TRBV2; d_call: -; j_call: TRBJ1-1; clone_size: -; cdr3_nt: TGTGCCAGCGGGGGGGAGGGAAAGGATAGGTCTGAAGCTTTCTTT; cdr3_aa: CASGGEGKDRSEAFF
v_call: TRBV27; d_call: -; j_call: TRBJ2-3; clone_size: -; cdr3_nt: TGTGCCAGCAGTTTTACCTATGGAGGGAGAGATACGCAGTATTTT; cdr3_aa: CASSFTYGGRDTQYF
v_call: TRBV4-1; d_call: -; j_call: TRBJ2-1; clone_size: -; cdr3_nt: TGCGCCAGCAGCCTTCTACCCCCTAGCGATACCTTCTACAATGAGCAGTTCTTC; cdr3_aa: CASSLLPPSDTFYNEQFF
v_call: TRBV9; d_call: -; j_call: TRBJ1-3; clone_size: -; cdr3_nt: TGTGCCAGCAGCGGACCGACGGTGGAGAACACCATATATTTT; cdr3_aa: CASSGPTVENTIYF
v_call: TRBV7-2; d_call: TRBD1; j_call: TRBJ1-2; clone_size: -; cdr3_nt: TGTGCCAGCAGCTTGTTTGACAGGGCTAACTATGGCTACACCTTC; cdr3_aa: CASSLFDRANYGYTF
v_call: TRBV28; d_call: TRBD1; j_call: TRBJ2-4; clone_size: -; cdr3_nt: TGTGCCAGCAGTTTATGGGGACAGGAAAACATTCAGTACTTC; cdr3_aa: CASSLWGQENIQYF
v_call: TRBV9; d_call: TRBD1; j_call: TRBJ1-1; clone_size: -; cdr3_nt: TGTGCCAGCAGCGTCGGACAGGGTGACACTGAAGCTTTCTTT; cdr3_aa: CASSVGQGDTEAFF
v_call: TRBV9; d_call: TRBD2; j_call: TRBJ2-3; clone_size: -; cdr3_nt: TGTGCCAGCAGCGTAGAACTAGCGGGGCACACAGATACGCAGTATTTT; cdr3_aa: CASSVELAGHTDTQYF
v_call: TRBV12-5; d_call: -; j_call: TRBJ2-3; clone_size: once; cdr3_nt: TGTGCTAGTGGTTTTCCAGCGGCCGCAGATACGCAGTATTTT; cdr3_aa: CASGFPAAADTQYF
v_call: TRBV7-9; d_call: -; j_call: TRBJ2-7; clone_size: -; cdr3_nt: TGTGCCAGCAGCTCCCTTTCCACAGAGCAGTACTTC; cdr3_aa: CASSSLSTEQYF
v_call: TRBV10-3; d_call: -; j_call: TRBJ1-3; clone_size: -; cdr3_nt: TGTGCCATCAGTGACCCTGGGCGAACCTCTGGAAACACCATATATTTT; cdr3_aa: CAISDPGRTSGNTIYF
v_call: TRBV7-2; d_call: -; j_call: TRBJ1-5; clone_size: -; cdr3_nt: TGTGCCAGCAGCTTCTCGGAGGGCCAGCCCCAGCATTTT; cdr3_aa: CASSFSEGQPQHF